This record covers a single T cell receptor (beta chain). Its antigen is unidentified. The data are from a study of T cell responses to AZD1222 COVID-19 vaccine. Study context: Pooled together were second doses at about 4 or about 12 weeks. Study results and limitations: CD4 TCRs linked to vaccination spanned spike, dominating at 160-218 and 743-854.

The germline CDR1 and CDR2 sequences are MDHEN and SYDVKM. The length of the CDR3 is 16 residues. With 3 bases clipped from V and 2 bases from J, the junction kept 8 bases outside the gene matches. Clones were sequenced by immunoSEQ multiplex PCR, and TCRdb holds only the in-frame ones, with some missing. The table lists under 150,000 clones, around 90% of them singletons. The rearrangement links TRBV28 to TRBJ2-7; 9 nucleotides agree with TRBD2. Material: peripheral blood, obtained on day 0 of AZD1222 vaccination. This TCR came from an adult in good health. CDR3 sequence reads: CASSLGAAGGTYEQYF. CDR3 sequence (DNA): TGTGCCAGCAGTTTGGGCGCGGCGGGGGGGACCTACGAGCAGTACTTC.